These 15 T cell receptor beta chains came from one sample sequenced in a study of blood T cell repertoires in COVID-19. Data came from immunoSEQ multiplex PCR; TCRdb stores just in-frame clones and leaves some out. The sample carries 300,000 to 350,000 clones, about nine tenths recorded once. The sample consisted of PBMCs or T cells enriched from blood (not recorded which). Source of these receptors: a woman aged 25 to 39 who had been exposed to COVID-19.

This chain connects TRBV18 to TRBJ2-7, with D perhaps TRBD2 (5 bases). Germline CDR1 and CDR2: KGHSH and LQKENI. Trimming cost V 2 bases and J 0 bases, with 14 bases left between them. This CDR3 has 16 residues. In nucleotides, the CDR3 is TGTGCCAGCTCACCAGTAGGCTCTAGCCACTCCTACGAGCAGTACTTC. Its translation: CASSPVGSSHSYEQYF. Together with reference TRBV18 and TRBJ2-7, the CDR3 gives the full variable domain: NAGVMQNPRHLVRRRGQEARLRCSPMKGHSHVYWYRQLPEEGLKFMVYLQKENIIDESGMPKERFSAEFPKEGPSILRIQQVVRGDSAAYFCASSPVGSSHSYEQYFGPGTRLTVT.

This clone appeared once. The CDR3 here is CASSKVGAGQGMLYQETQYF. The CDR3 DNA follows: TGTGCCAGCAGCAAAGTAGGAGCGGGACAGGGGATGCTGTACCAAGAGACCCAGTACTTC. The V gene is TRBV21-1, the J gene TRBJ2-5; TRBD1 reflects the table's D call only, with no check against the DNA. TRBV21-1 is noted as a pseudogene. The CDR3 is made up of 20 amino acids.

The chain combines TRBV15 with TRBJ2-1, with TRBD2 matching 7 bases. V lost 1 base and J lost 5; bases outside the gene matches: 5. CDR1 is LNHNV and CDR2 is YYDKDF in the germline V gene (reference sequence). The CDR3 spans 15 residues. CDR3 in DNA: TGTGCCACCAGCAGAGGCGGGAGCGGAGACAATGAGCAGTTCTTC. It specifies CATSRGGSGDNEQFF.

The J gene is TRBJ2-3, the V gene TRBV19; no definite D call. CDR3 length: 13 residues. The V end was cut by 8 bases, the J end by 5 bases, with 14 bases between. CDR1 and CDR2 from the germline V gene are LNHDA and SQIVND (reference sequence). The CDR3 nucleotides are TGTGCCAGTTCCACACGGAGACGAGATACGCAGTATTTT. Its translation is CASSTRRRDTQYF.

This clone was seen a handful of times. The rearrangement links TRBV7-6 to TRBJ2-6; weak D call: TRBD2 (5 bases). This CDR3 comprises 17 residues. The ends were cut back, 4 bases at V and 0 bases at J, with 13 bases in the middle. Germline V CDR1 and CDR2: SGHVS, FNYEAQ. CDR3 in DNA: TGTGCCAGCAGCTATAGGCGGGCGGGCTCTGGGGCCAACGTCCTGACTTTC. It translates to CASSYRRAGSGANVLTF.

This chain connects TRBV7-3 to TRBJ2-3, with D perhaps TRBD2 (5 bases). The V and J ends lost 5 bases and 3 bases respectively, with 9 bases between them. The CDR3 totals 13 residues. CDR1 is SGHTA, CDR2 FQGTGA, per germline. The CDR3 sequence is CASSPGGTDTQYF. Written as DNA, the CDR3 is TGTGCCAGCAGCCCGGGCGGGACAGATACGCAGTATTTT.

V is TRBV15 and J is TRBJ2-3; tentatively, D is TRBD1 (5 bases). This CDR3 spans 14 amino acids. Looked up from germline, CDR1 is LNHNV and CDR2 is YYDKDF (reference sequence). The V end was cut by 0 bases, the J end by 4 bases, with 8 bases between. The DNA for the CDR3 is TGTGCCACCAGCAGAGATGTAGGGGCAGATACGCAGTATTTT. Encoded protein: CATSRDVGADTQYF.

This sequence joins TRBV6-5 and TRBJ1-5, with 8 bases matching TRBD1. Germline-derived CDR1 and CDR2 are MNHEY and SVGAGI. The CDR3 is made up of 15 amino acids. With V trimmed by 6 bases and J by 4 bases, 8 bases remained unmatched. The CDR3 here is CASRPRTGRNQPQHF. In DNA form, the CDR3 reads TGTGCCAGCAGACCAAGGACAGGGAGGAATCAGCCCCAGCATTTT.

This sequence joins TRBV30 and TRBJ2-5, with D perhaps TRBD1 (5 bases). Trimming removed 4 bases from V and 7 bases from J, with 16 bases in between. The germline gives CDR1 GTSNPN, CDR2 SVGIG (reference sequence). The CDR3 spans 13 residues. Here the CDR3 DNA reads TGTGCCTGGACCCCCTCCCTAAGGGGGACCCAGTACTTC. Its protein product is CAWTPSLRGTQYF.

The CDR3 DNA sequence: TGCGCCAGCAGCTTACGAAGCTCTAATGAAAAACTGTTTTTT. This gives the protein CASSLRSSNEKLFF. The chain is built from TRBV5-1 and TRBJ1-4; D is unresolved. Germline loops: CDR1 SGHRS, CDR2 YFSETQ. Trimming removed 2 bases at V and 3 bases at J, with 8 bases between. This CDR3 is 14 amino acids long.

This chain links TRBV7-9 with TRBJ1-1, with D unresolved. The V gene lost 7 bases and the J gene lost 1 base, with 10 bases spanning the gap. There are 13 residues in the CDR3. Germline values: CDR1 SEHNR, CDR2 FQNEAQ (reference sequence). The CDR3 sequence is CASTRGGNTEAFF. The CDR3 coding sequence is TGTGCCAGCACCCGGGGAGGGAACACTGAAGCTTTCTTT.

The chain employs TRBV9 and TRBJ1-4, with 8 bases that match TRBD1. Looked up from germline, CDR1 is SGDLS and CDR2 is YYNGEE. The CDR3 length is 16 residues. With 0 bases clipped from V and 8 bases from J, the junction kept 9 bases outside the gene matches. In DNA form, the CDR3 reads TGTGCCAGCAGCGTAGAGGTAACAGGGGGGAACGAAAAACTGTTTTTT. This codes for CASSVEVTGGNEKLFF.

The chain recombines TRBV2 with TRBJ2-1; 8 bases agree with TRBD1. Germline lookup yields CDR1 SNHLY and CDR2 FYNNEI. V was clipped by 10 bases and J by 7 bases; unmatched bases: 12. The CDR3 extends over 14 amino acids. The CDR3 is CATQLLTGANEQFF. CDR3 coding DNA: TGTGCCACCCAACTCCTGACAGGGGCGAATGAGCAGTTCTTC.

This chain joins TRBV11-2 and TRBJ1-5; the match to TRBD1 covers 9 bases. The CDR3 is 16 residues long. In germline, CDR1 is SGHAT, CDR2 FQNNGV. V gave up 1 base and J gave up 4 bases; unmatched junction bases: 5. The CDR3 region has the DNA TGTGCCAGCAGCTTAGGGACAGGGGCGCCTAATCAGCCCCAGCATTTT. This sequence encodes CASSLGTGAPNQPQHF.

The chain uses TRBV14 and TRBJ2-3, with 10 bases matching TRBD2. Germline CDR1 SGHDN, CDR2 FVKESK. Trimming cost V 1 base and J 0 bases; bases outside gene matches: 7. The CDR3 loop spans 18 amino acids. CDR3 sequence (DNA): TGTGCCAGCAGCCAAGTCCCCAAGACTAGCGGGAGCACAGATACGCAGTATTTT. This translates into CASSQVPKTSGSTDTQYF.